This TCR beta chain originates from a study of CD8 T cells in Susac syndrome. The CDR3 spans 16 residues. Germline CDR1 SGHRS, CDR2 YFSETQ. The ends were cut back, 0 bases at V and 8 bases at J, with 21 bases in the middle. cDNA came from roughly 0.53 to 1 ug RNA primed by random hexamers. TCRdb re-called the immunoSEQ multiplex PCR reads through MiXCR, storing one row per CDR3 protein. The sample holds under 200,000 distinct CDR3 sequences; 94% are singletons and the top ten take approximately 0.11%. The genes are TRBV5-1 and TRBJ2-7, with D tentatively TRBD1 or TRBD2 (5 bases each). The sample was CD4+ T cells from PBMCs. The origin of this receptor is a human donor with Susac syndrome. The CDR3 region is CASSLAGDGGPSQQYF. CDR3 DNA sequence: TGCGCCAGCAGCTTGGCCGGGGACGGCGGACCATCACAGCAGTACTTC.